This TCR beta chain is drawn from a study of cytomegalovirus exposure and HLA in healthy donors (TCRdb year 2017). Study-level background: An earlier analysis of 587 of the donors reported approximately 280 Gb of sequence data and 90 million to 120 million unique TCR beta sequences obtained from some 170 million T cells. High-throughput TCR immunosequencing, statistical association of individual TCRs with disease status, and machine learning were combined to predict cytomegalovirus infection status. Along with the approximately 700-subject first cohort, a separate validation cohort of some 130 different subjects was used. A later analysis re-examined previously published TCR beta repertoires from around 670 donors and added high-resolution HLA genotyping to investigate patterns of TCR occurrence. The study aimed to test whether cataloging public T cell receptors could reveal signatures of past pathogen exposure. Roughly 300 gigabases of sequencing data and about 92 million unique TCR sequences made up an early release that covered under 750 HLA-typed donors. All discovery cohort repertoires had been generated on a single sequencing platform. The study profiled the T cell repertoires of hundreds of subjects by immunosequencing and related them to cytomegalovirus serostatus. Because of strong linkage in the cohort, five DR-DQ haplotypes were treated as single units for association and clustering. Among several hundred genotyped donors of the cohort, an average of about 240,000 unique TCR beta nucleotide sequences was sequenced per donor, of which about 18% were non-productive. An earlier analysis of roughly 600 of the donors used high-throughput TCR beta sequencing to judge whether each TCR beta V gene segment behaved as functional or pseudogenic. The genetic ancestry cluster associated with self-reported Caucasian donors included 80% to 90% of the 398 genotyped donors. Donor age, sex, ethnicity and CMV serostatus were collected together with the repertoire data. Typing coverage differed by locus: A, B, C, DRB1 and DQB1 were typed in roughly 629-640 donors, DQA1 in 522, DPA1 in some 600, and DPB1 in 400 to 480. Genome-wide SNP genotypes for about 60% of the roughly 670 donors were used in a later genetic analysis, which treated that subset as a discovery cohort. Both class I and class II loci were covered by HLA typing, at four-digit resolution. Rather than using new phenotypic data, the later analysis identified candidate immune exposures from TCR beta sequences and from how often those sequences occurred across donors.

The cohort consisted of 600 or so healthy bone marrow donors. Cohort members were all nominally healthy when sampled, although unrecorded immune exposures were likely present. The donor tested CMV seronegative, placing the donor among the roughly 350 seronegative members of the cohort. Each donor provided a peripheral blood sample, and peripheral blood mononuclear cells were used for TCR beta sequencing. The Qiagen DNeasy Blood Extraction Kit was used to extract genomic DNA from the blood cell samples. Notes on this clone: Its target antigen remains unknown.

The method was the immunoSEQ multiplex PCR assay. The multiplex PCR relied on a mix of 60 forward primers for TCR Vbeta segments and 13 reverse primers for TCR Jbeta segments. Amplification of the CDR3 region of rearranged TCR beta genes was performed with a multiplex PCR assay on genomic DNA. Amplified TCR beta libraries were sequenced as 87-base-pair reads on the Illumina HiSeq System. For the original study's pipeline: A later analysis tallied 70 million to 100 million unique TCR beta chains across the 666 repertoires, and approximately 9.9 million of those chains were shared by two or more donors. Raw reads were error-corrected and collapsed into unique sequences by a nearest-neighbor algorithm in which closely related sequences were merged to remove PCR and sequencing errors. To assign V, D and J gene segments, CDR3 sequences were aligned to IMGT reference sequences. Each retained sequence needed at least a six-nucleotide match to both a V gene segment and a J gene segment. A rearrangement counted as productive if the CDR3 had no stop codons and remained in frame with V and J, and every other rearrangement counted as non-productive. Following IMGT convention, CDR3 was defined as the stretch from the second conserved V-encoded cysteine to the conserved J-encoded phenylalanine. In an earlier analysis of some 550 of the donors, sequences lacking an unambiguous match to a single V gene segment were excluded. An earlier analysis of about 600 of the donors called V segments functional above 56.7% productive rearrangements and segregating when the between-donor standard deviation exceeded 5%. To diagnose cytomegalovirus status from the catalog of TCR beta chain sequences, a statistical classification framework was built. A later analysis assigned V and J genes by comparing TCR nucleotide sequences with IMGT/GENE-DB human TR gene sequences. A later analysis assigned CDR3 sequences and most-parsimonious VDJ recombination scenarios with the TCRdist pipeline. A later analysis defined each TCR beta chain by its CDR3 amino acid sequence plus V-gene family, and excluded reads lacking a unique V-gene family. In a later analysis, fewer than 650 highly shared, low-generation-probability nucleotide sequences were removed to address suspected cross-contamination and a sequencing artifact. In a later analysis, a clonal expansion index was calculated for each public chain from normalized within-repertoire ranks of inferred template counts. A later analysis computed generation probabilities with a VDJ recombination model fitted to out-of-frame rearrangements, and checked the results against IGoR. In a later analysis, hypergeometric tests were used to score TCR-TCR, TCR-HLA and TCR-CMV co-occurrence, with a repertoire-size bias correction applied to TCR pairs. In a later analysis, false discovery rates were estimated by permuting HLA or CMV assignments 20 times. In a later analysis, co-occurring TCRs were grouped with DBSCAN, and TCRdist sequence similarity was added when clustering was performed within HLA-allele-positive subsets. For co-occurrence clustering, repertoires with fewer than 30,000 or more than 120,000 public chains were excluded, along with roughly 5 repertoires with anomalous nucleotide sharing. Not all clones reach the TCRdb copy of this immuneACCESS table, which keeps in-frame sequences only. Checked studies attribute under half of the gap to unresolved V genes and leave the rest unexplained. From that table come the V and J calls and clone size; the DNA was used to work out D and trimming. The sample table gives approximately 110,000 clones. The top ten constitute roughly 2% of the sample.

V drops 5 bases and J drops 4 bases, leaving 13 bases in between. Inclusive of the bounding cysteine and phenylalanine, the CDR3 is 14 residues long. CDR3 DNA only is kept here, 42 bases in frame from base 1. The germline V gene yields SGHRS for CDR1 and YFSETQ for CDR2. Paper-wide results and their limitations: Because counts were too low, roughly 18 rarely observed V segments, including chromosome 9 orphons, were left out of the earlier analysis of approximately 500 of the donors. Most TCR sequences were observed very rarely across donors, whereas some public TCRs were present in many individuals. A few of the identified cytomegalovirus-associated TCR beta chains were confirmed in vitro to be specific for cytomegalovirus antigens. Because the 87-base-pair reads could not distinguish some IMGT-functional V segments, including TRBV6-2 and TRBV6-3, those segments were excluded. HLA typing was unavailable for some donors at each locus, so association tests used only the typed subset. Strong co-occurrence of HLA alleles, especially DR and DQ, made assigning TCR associations to individual alleles difficult. A cluster of highly shared sequence variants was judged likely to be a technical artifact of the sequencing pipeline. In an earlier analysis of some 550 of the donors, most TCR beta V segments were observed in productive rearrangements about 90% or about 30% of the time, broadly matching IMGT annotations. The presence/absence analyses assumed that sequencing depth was roughly uniform across donors, and that assumption may not be true. It was suggested by the authors that the approach could potentially be generalized to other disease states and immunological phenotypes. A total of 150 to 200 TCR beta chains were listed by the study as associated with cytomegalovirus. A later analysis associated 15,000 or so TCR beta sequences with specific HLA alleles at a false discovery rate of 0.05. In this cohort, only TCR beta chains were sequenced, and detectable features were limited by the absence of alpha or paired-chain data. Most CMV-associated TCR beta chains appeared to be HLA-restricted in a later analysis, and the HLA associations seemed to be driven largely by CMV exposure. A further reported finding was that TCR beta sequences accurately predicted the HLA-A and HLA-B alleles for most subjects in the first cohort. Several of the top co-occurrence clusters appeared to be linked to parvovirus B19, influenza, CMV and Epstein-Barr virus, according to a later analysis. Correlated functional status among segregating V segments might reflect linkage disequilibrium, but an unknown experimental factor could not be ruled out. Cytomegalovirus status was reported to be diagnosed by the classifier with high specificity and sensitivity in both the original and validation cohorts. An association between a missense DCLRE1C variant and V-gene and J-gene trimming of TCR beta chains was found in a later genetic analysis and replicated in an independent cohort. In a later analysis, HLA-associated TCR beta chains showed more clonal expansion and lower generation probabilities than non-associated chains that were equally common. Compared with the 666-donor mean, donors in an Asian-associated ancestry cluster had fewer N-insertions in productive TCRs, according to a later genetic analysis. A later analysis found that TCR association rates varied across HLA loci, with DRB1 alleles showing the most associated TCRs and HLA-C alleles the fewest. For the cohort, immune exposure information was limited to CMV serostatus.

This clonotype was obtained from a man aged 40-50 years in good health and CMV-seronegative. Recombination joined TRBV5-1 with TRBJ2-1; the D gene cannot be resolved reliably. Sequenced material: PBMCs. The nucleotides are TGCGCCAGCAGTGAATCTCAGGTTTACAATGAGCAGTTCTTC. Translated, this is CASSESQVYNEQFF.